Below are 8 T cell receptor beta chains sequenced from a single sample in a study of blood T cell repertoires in COVID-19. Generated by immunoSEQ multiplex PCR, the TCRdb table keeps only in-frame clones and is missing some. The sample includes around 250,000 clones, 82% of them seen just once. The sequenced sample was peripheral blood. All receptors derive from a young woman with acute or convalescent COVID-19.

The rearrangement joins TRBV7-2 to TRBJ2-5, with D possibly being TRBD2 (6 bases). The CDR3 totals 14 residues. Trimming removed 8 bases at V and 5 bases at J, with 18 bases between. Germline V gene lookup returns CDR1 SGHTA and CDR2 FQGNSA. CDR3 nucleotide sequence: TGTGCCAGCGGAGGACCTCCCCGGGGGGAGACCCAGTACTTC. Its protein product is CASGGPPRGETQYF.

The rearrangement links TRBV18 to TRBJ2-3; a weak D match, TRBD2 (6 bases). The CDR3 length is 13 residues. The germline V gene has CDR1 KGHSH and CDR2 LQKENI. Trimming stripped 6 bases from V and 6 bases from J, with 13 bases between. As DNA, the CDR3 is TGTGCCAGCTCGGAGACTAGGATCGATACGCAGTATTTT. Its protein is CASSETRIDTQYF.

CDR3 nucleotides: TGTGCCAGCAGTGAAGACGGGGGTTCTTCCTACGAGCAGTACTTC. Amino acid sequence: CASSEDGGSSYEQYF. V and J are TRBV6-1 and TRBJ2-7, with D possibly TRBD2 on 6 matching bases. Germline V lookup: CDR1 MNHNS, CDR2 SASEGT. The V and J ends lost 1 base and 1 base respectively, with 11 bases between them. CDR3 length equals 15 residues.

V is TRBV2 and J is TRBJ1-2, with D tentatively TRBD1 (5 bases). Germline values: CDR1 SNHLY, CDR2 FYNNEI. Trimming left V 6 bases short and J 2 bases short, with 19 bases between. This CDR3 contains 16 residues. The CDR3 DNA sequence: TGTGCCAGCAGGCCCCCTTTCTATGGGGCGAACTATGGCTACACCTTC. Translating gives CASRPPFYGANYGYTF. The full variable domain, with the rest looked up from reference TRBV2 and TRBJ1-2, is EPEVTQTPSHQVTQMGQEVILRCVPISNHLYFYWYRQILGQKVEFLVSFYNNEISEKSEIFDDQFSVERPDGSNFTLKIRSTKLEDSAMYFCASRPPFYGANYGYTFGSGTRLTVV.

This clone appeared a few times. The chain has TRBV28 and TRBJ2-2; TRBD1 agrees at 9 bases. CDR1 is MDHEN and CDR2 is SYDVKM in the germline V gene. This CDR3 has 15 amino acids. J lost 7 bases, V lost 5 bases, and 8 bases had no gene match. CDR3 DNA: TGTGCCAGCAGTATCCCCCCGGGACAGGGCGGGGAGCTGTTTTTT. It yields the protein CASSIPPGQGGELFF.

This clone occurred once. This chain uses TRBV4-3 with TRBJ2-7; 9 nucleotides line up with TRBD2. Germline assignment: CDR1 LGHNA and CDR2 YSLEER. This CDR3 comprises 18 residues. Trimming cost V 0 bases and J 6 bases; bases outside gene matches: 15. The CDR3 region has the DNA TGCGCCAGCAGCCAAGATCGGGCTAGCGGGACCCTCCTACTCGAGCAGTACTTC. It encodes CASSQDRASGTLLLEQYF.

This chain connects TRBV2 to TRBJ1-2, with 7 bases that match TRBD1. The CDR3 runs to 14 residues. Per germline, CDR1 SNHLY and CDR2 FYNNEI. V shed 2 bases and J 8 bases; nucleotides not matched to a gene: 8. The CDR3 coding sequence is TGTGCCAGCAGTGAAAGCGAGGGGGCCGGCGGCTACACCTTC. Translating gives CASSESEGAGGYTF.

The V gene is TRBV28, the J gene TRBJ1-4; D not certain. From germline, CDR1 is MDHEN and CDR2 SYDVKM. This CDR3 region has 16 residues. V was clipped by 2 bases and J by 0 bases, with 10 bases between them. The CDR3 protein is CASSLTLQATNEKLFF. The DNA for the CDR3 is TGTGCCAGCAGTTTAACCCTCCAGGCAACTAATGAAAAACTGTTTTTT. The whole variable domain, filled in from reference TRBV28 and TRBJ1-4, reads DVKVTQSSRYLVKRTGEKVFLECVQDMDHENMFWYRQDPGLGLRLIYFSYDVKMKEKGDIPEGYSVSREKKERFSLILESASTNQTSMYLCASSLTLQATNEKLFFGSGTQLSVL.